The entry below describes one T cell receptor beta chain. The table came from immunoSEQ multiplex PCR; TCRdb's copy has only in-frame clones and leaves some out. The sample lists 240,000 or so clones; approximately 90% were seen once. The sample comes from a study of blood T cell repertoires in COVID-19. Someone with COVID-19 had been met by exposed participants within 2 weeks before study entry. The sample was PBMCs or T cells enriched from blood (not recorded which). The source is a man in his fifties or sixties who had been exposed to COVID-19.

In DNA form, the CDR3 reads TGTGCCACCGGGGAGCGATCCTACAATGAGCAGTTCTTC. It is translated as CATGERSYNEQFF. This chain connects TRBV24-1 to TRBJ2-1, with D perhaps matching TRBD2 (5 bases). This CDR3 comprises 13 residues. The germline gives CDR1 KGHDR, CDR2 SFDVKD. V shed 9 bases and J shed 1 base, with 9 bases lying between them.